Described below is a single TCR beta chain sequence and its context. This CDR3 region has 15 residues. Germline lookup yields CDR1 LNHDA and CDR2 SQIVND (reference sequence). Trimming at V came to 3 bases and at J to 4 bases, leaving 7 bases not matched to a gene. This specimen belongs to a study of blood T cell repertoires in COVID-19. On the study more broadly: The cDNA or gDNA used as material had been derived from T cells, B-cell-depleted T cells, or PBMCs.

Measured with immunoSEQ multiplex PCR; TCRdb has only the in-frame clones, and not every one. The repertoire holds approximately 120,000 clones, with about 88% as singletons. The V call is TRBV19, the J call TRBJ1-2; TRBD1 matches 8 bases. Sequenced material: peripheral blood. This receptor was taken from a woman of 80 years or more with acute or convalescent COVID-19. CDR3 in DNA: TGTGCCAGTAGTATGAGTCCCGACAGGGGCTATGGCTACACCTTC. This gives the protein CASSMSPDRGYGYTF.